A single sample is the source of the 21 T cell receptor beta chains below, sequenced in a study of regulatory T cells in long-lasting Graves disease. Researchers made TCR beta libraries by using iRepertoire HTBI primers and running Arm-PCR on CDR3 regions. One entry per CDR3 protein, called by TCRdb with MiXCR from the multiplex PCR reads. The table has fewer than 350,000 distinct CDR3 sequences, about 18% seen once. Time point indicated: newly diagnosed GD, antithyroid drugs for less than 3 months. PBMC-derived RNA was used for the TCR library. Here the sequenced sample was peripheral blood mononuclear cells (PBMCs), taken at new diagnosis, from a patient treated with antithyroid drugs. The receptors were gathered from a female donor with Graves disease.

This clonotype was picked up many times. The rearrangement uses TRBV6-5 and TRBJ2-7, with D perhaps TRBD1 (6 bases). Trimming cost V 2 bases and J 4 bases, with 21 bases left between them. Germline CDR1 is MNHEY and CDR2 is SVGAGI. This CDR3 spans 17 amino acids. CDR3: CASSYGKRTVNEYEQYF. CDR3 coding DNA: TGTGCCAGCAGTTACGGGAAAAGGACAGTAAACGAGTACGAGCAGTACTTC.

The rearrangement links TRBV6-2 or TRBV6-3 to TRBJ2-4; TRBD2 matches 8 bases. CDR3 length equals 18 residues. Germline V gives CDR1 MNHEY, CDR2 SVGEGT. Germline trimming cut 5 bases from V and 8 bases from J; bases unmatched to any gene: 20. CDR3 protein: CASSDTGPSGPRRDIQYF. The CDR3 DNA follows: TGTGCCAGCAGTGATACCGGGCCTAGCGGGCCCAGGCGAGACATTCAGTACTTC.

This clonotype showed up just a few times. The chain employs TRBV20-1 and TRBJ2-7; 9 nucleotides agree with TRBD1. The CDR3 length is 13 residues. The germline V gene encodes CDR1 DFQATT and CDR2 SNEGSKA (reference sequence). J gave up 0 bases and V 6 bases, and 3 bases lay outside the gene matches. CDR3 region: CSARTGASYEQYF. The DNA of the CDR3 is TGCAGTGCAAGGACAGGGGCCTCCTACGAGCAGTACTTC.

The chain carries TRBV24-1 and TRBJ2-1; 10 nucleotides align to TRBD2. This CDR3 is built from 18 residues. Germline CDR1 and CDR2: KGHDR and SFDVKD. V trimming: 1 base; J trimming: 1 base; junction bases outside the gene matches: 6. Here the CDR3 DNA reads TGTGCCACCAGTGATTTATCTAGCGGGAGTGGGTCCTACAATGAGCAGTTCTTC. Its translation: CATSDLSSGSGSYNEQFF.

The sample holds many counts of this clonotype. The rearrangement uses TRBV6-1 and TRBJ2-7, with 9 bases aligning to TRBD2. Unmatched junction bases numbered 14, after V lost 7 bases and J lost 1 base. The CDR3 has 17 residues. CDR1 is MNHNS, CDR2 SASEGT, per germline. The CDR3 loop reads CASTTQREDGWSYEQYF. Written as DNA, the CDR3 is TGTGCCAGCACTACCCAGCGGGAGGACGGTTGGTCCTACGAGCAGTACTTC.

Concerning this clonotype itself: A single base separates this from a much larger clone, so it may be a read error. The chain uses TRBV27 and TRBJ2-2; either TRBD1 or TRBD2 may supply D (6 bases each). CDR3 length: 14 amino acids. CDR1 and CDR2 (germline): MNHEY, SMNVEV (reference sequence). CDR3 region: CASSLSPGAGGLFF. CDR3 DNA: TGTGCCAGCAGTTTATCCCCGGGGGCCGGGGGGCTGTTTTTT.

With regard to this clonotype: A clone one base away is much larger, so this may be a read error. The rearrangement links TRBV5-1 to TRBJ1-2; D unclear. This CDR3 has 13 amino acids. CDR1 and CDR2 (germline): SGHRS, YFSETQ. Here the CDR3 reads CDSSLLEGSGYTF. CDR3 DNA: TGCGACAGCAGCCTATTAGAGGGCAGTGGCTACACCTTC.

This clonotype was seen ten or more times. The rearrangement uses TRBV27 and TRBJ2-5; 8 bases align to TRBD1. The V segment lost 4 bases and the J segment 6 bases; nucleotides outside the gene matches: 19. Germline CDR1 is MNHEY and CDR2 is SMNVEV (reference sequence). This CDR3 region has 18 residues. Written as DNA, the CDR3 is TGTGCCAGCAGTTCCACCAATCTGCGACAGGGGATATGGAAGACCCAGTACTTC. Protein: CASSSTNLRQGIWKTQYF.

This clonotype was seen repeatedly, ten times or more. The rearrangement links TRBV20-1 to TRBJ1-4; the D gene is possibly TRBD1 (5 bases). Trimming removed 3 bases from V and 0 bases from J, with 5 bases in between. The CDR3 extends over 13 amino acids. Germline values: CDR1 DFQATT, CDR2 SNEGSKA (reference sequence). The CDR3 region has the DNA TGCAGTGCTAGGGGGCCAACTAATGAAAAACTGTTTTTT. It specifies CSARGPTNEKLFF.

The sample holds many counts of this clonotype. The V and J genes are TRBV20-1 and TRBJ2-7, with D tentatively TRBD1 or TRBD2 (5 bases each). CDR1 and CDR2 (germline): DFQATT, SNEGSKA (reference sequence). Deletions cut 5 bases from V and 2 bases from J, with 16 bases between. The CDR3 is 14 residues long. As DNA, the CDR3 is TGCAGTGCTCTCCGGGACCCAGGGACCTACGAGCAGTACTTC. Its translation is CSALRDPGTYEQYF.

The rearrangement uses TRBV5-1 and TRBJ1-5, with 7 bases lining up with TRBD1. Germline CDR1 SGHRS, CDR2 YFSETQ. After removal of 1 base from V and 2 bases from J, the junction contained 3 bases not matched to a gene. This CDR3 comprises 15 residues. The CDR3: CASSLHRGGNQPQHF. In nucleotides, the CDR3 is TGCGCCAGCAGCTTGCACAGGGGAGGCAATCAGCCCCAGCATTTT.

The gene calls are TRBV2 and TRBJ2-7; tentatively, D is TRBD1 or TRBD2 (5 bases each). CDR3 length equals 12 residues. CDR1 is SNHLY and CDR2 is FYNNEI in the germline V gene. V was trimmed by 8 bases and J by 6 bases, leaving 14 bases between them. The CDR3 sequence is CASDEGYGEQYF. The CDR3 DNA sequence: TGTGCCAGCGACGAGGGGTATGGCGAGCAGTACTTC.

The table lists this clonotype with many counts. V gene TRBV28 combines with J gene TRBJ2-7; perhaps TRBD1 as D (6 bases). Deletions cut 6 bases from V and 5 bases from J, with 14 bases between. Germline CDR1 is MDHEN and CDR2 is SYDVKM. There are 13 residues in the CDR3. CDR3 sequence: CASRTTGIDEQYF. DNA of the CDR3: TGTGCCAGCAGAACAACAGGGATCGACGAGCAGTACTTC.

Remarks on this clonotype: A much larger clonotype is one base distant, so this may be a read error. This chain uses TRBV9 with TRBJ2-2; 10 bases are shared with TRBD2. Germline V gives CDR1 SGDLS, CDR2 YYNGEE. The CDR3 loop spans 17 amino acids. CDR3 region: CAGSDTIAGGNTGELFF. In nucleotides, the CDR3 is TGTGCCGGCAGTGACACAATAGCGGGAGGGAACACCGGGGAGCTGTTTTTT.

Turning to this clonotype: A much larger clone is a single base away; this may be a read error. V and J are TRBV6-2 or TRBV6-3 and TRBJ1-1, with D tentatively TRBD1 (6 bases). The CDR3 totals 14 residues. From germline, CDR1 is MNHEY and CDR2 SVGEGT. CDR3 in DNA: TGTGCCAGCAGTTACTCTGGGACAATCACTGAAACTTTCTTT. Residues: CASSYSGTITETFF.

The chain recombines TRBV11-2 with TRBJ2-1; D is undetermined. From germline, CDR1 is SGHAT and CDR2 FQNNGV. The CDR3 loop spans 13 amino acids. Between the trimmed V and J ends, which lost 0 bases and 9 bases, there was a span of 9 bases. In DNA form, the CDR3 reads TGTGCCAGCAGCTTAGAGGTCTCGGCTGAGCAGTTCTTC. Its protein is CASSLEVSAEQFF.

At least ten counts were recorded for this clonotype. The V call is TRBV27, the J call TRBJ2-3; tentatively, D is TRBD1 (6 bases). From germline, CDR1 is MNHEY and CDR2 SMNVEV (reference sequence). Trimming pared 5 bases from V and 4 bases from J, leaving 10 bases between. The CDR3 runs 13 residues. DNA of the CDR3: TGTGCCAGCAGTCTACCAGGGGCAGATACGCAGTATTTT. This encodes CASSLPGADTQYF.

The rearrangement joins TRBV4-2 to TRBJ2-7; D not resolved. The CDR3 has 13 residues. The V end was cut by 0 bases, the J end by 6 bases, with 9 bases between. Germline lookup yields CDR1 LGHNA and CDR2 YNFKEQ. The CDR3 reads CASSQDLVGEQYF. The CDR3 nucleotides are TGTGCCAGCAGCCAAGATCTTGTAGGCGAGCAGTACTTC.

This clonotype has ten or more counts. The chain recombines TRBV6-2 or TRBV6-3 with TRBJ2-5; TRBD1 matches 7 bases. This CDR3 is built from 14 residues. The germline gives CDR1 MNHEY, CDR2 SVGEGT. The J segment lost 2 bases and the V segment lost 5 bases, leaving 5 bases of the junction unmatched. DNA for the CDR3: TGTGCCAGCAGTCAAGACAGGGTTCAAGAGACCCAGTACTTC. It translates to CASSQDRVQETQYF.

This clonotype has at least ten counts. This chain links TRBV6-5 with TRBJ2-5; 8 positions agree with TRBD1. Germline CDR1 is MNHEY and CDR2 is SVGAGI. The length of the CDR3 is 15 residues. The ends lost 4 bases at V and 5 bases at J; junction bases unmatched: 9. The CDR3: CASSWYRTGRETQYF. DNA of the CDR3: TGTGCCAGCAGTTGGTATAGGACAGGGAGGGAGACCCAGTACTTC.

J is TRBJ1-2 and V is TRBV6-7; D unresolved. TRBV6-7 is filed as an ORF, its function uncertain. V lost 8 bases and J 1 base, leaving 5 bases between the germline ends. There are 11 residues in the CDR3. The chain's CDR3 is CASGDNYGYTF. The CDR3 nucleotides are TGTGCCAGCGGGGATAACTATGGCTACACCTTC.